The 19 T cell receptor beta chains below were found in one sample sequenced in a study of OX40 agonist ivuxolimab in advanced cancers. Produced via immunoSEQ multiplex PCR; TCRdb's table is partial and in-frame only. Of about 7,000 clones listed, 76% are singletons. Sample: CD4+ or CD8+ T cells sorted from blood, taken in a trial of the OX40 agonist ivuxolimab. The receptors shown here come from an adult with an advanced solid tumor such as melanoma, head and neck, liver or kidney cancer.

J is TRBJ1-5 and V is TRBV7-9; D is possibly TRBD1 (6 bases). Germline CDR1 SEHNR, CDR2 FQNEAQ (reference sequence). This CDR3 comprises 14 residues. V was cut by 4 bases and J by 4 bases, with 11 bases left in between. As DNA, the CDR3 is TGTGCCAGCAGCTCCGAGGGGGGTAATCAGCCCCAGCATTTT. Its translation: CASSSEGGNQPQHF.

The chain links TRBV6-1 to TRBJ2-5; 8 nucleotides align to TRBD2. The J segment lost 4 bases and the V segment lost 1 base, leaving 5 bases of the junction unmatched. This CDR3 has 15 amino acids. Per the germline V gene, CDR1 is MNHNS and CDR2 is SASEGT. The CDR3 loop is CASSEVALAGETQYF. The CDR3 nucleotides read TGTGCCAGCAGTGAAGTCGCTCTAGCGGGAGAGACCCAGTACTTC.

The chain carries TRBV9 and TRBJ2-5; possibly TRBD1 for D (5 bases). The germline V gene has CDR1 SGDLS and CDR2 YYNGEE. V was trimmed by 5 bases and J by 3 bases, leaving 32 bases between them. The CDR3 has 20 amino acids. Here the CDR3 reads CASSERPQLPFHLGEETQYF. In DNA, the CDR3 is TGTGCCAGCAGTGAAAGGCCACAGCTACCATTCCATTTAGGGGAAGAGACCCAGTACTTC.

V gene TRBV9 combines with J gene TRBJ2-7; tentative D call: TRBD1 (6 bases). The V gene's germline CDR1 is SGDLS and CDR2 YYNGEE. The length of the CDR3 is 14 residues. Between the trimmed V and J ends, which lost 4 bases and 0 bases, there was a span of 11 bases. The DNA for the CDR3 is TGTGCCAGCAGCCCCGGACAGAACTCCTACGAGCAGTACTTC. Protein: CASSPGQNSYEQYF.

This chain connects TRBV19 to TRBJ2-3; 9 bases are a match to TRBD2. The V gene end was trimmed by 5 bases and the J gene end by 4 bases; junction bases not matched to a gene: 13. This CDR3 spans 17 amino acids. From germline, CDR1 is LNHDA and CDR2 SQIVND (reference sequence). CDR3 loop: CASSEGREGGPADTQYF. CDR3 bases: TGTGCCAGTAGTGAGGGGCGGGAGGGGGGTCCAGCAGATACGCAGTATTTT.

V usage is TRBV4-2 and J usage is TRBJ1-1; D remains ambiguous. The germline gives CDR1 LGHNA, CDR2 YNFKEQ. The ends were cut back, 2 bases at V and 4 bases at J, with 8 bases in the middle. The CDR3 has 13 amino acids. CDR3 sequence: CASSQTKSTEAFF. For the CDR3, the DNA is TGTGCCAGCAGCCAAACAAAGAGCACTGAAGCTTTCTTT.

The chain employs TRBV5-1 and TRBJ1-2; D not certain. Trimming took off 0 bases at V and 3 bases at J, with 6 bases between the two ends. The CDR3 runs 13 residues. Germline-derived CDR1 and CDR2 are SGHRS and YFSETQ. DNA for the CDR3: TGCGCCAGCAGCTTGGGTCAGGACTATGGCTACACCTTC. Residues: CASSLGQDYGYTF.

The rearrangement joins TRBV5-8 to TRBJ2-7; no definite D call. CDR1 and CDR2 (germline): SGHTS, YDEGEE. This CDR3 is 11 amino acids long. V was cut by 0 bases and J by 6 bases, with 4 bases left in between. CDR3 region: CASSLGPEQYF. Written as DNA, the CDR3 is TGTGCCAGCAGCTTGGGGCCCGAGCAGTACTTC.

The table lists this clone with a count of one. V usage is TRBV5-4 and J usage is TRBJ1-1; the D gene is possibly TRBD1 (6 bases). V lost 0 bases to trimming and J lost 4 bases, with 7 bases between them. The CDR3 loop spans 13 amino acids. Germline V gene data show CDR1 as SGHNT and CDR2 as YYREEE (reference sequence). In DNA, the CDR3 is TGTGCCAGCAGCTTGGCAGGGGCCACTGAAGCTTTCTTT. It translates to CASSLAGATEAFF.

The chain links TRBV5-4 to TRBJ2-1, with a possible D match to TRBD2 (6 bases). V was pared by 0 bases and J by 5 bases, with 12 bases between. CDR3 length: 15 residues. Germline V gene data show CDR1 as SGHNT and CDR2 as YYREEE (reference sequence). CDR3 in amino acids: CASSLATSVNNEQFF. Written as DNA, the CDR3 is TGTGCCAGCAGCTTGGCGACTAGTGTTAACAATGAGCAGTTCTTC.

This clone is medium-sized by share. The chain links TRBV11-2 to TRBJ1-2; perhaps TRBD1 as D (6 bases). This CDR3 comprises 16 residues. V lost 0 bases to trimming and J lost 3 bases, with 14 bases between them. Germline V gene sequence: CDR1 SGHAT, CDR2 FQNNGV. The CDR3 DNA is TGTGCCAGCAGCTTAGATCGGTCGGGGGCTTACTATGGCTACACCTTC. This codes for CASSLDRSGAYYGYTF. The whole variable domain, filled in from reference TRBV11-2 and TRBJ1-2, reads EAGVAQSPRYKIIEKRQSVAFWCNPISGHATLYWYQQILGQGPKLLIQFQNNGVVDDSQLPKDRFSAERLKGVDSTLKIQPAKLEDSAVYLCASSLDRSGAYYGYTFGSGTRLTVV.

The CDR3, as DNA: TGCAGCGTTGAACTGGCTAGCTGGGGGAGCACAGATACGCAGTATTTT. Its protein is CSVELASWGSTDTQYF. This rearrangement joins TRBV29-1 to TRBJ2-3, with D perhaps TRBD1 or TRBD2 (5 bases each). The V gene lost 2 bases and the J gene lost 0 bases, with 15 bases spanning the gap. The CDR3 covers 16 residues. CDR1 and CDR2 (germline): SQVTM, ANQGSEA.

V and J are TRBV4-2 and TRBJ1-2; tentatively, D is TRBD1 (6 bases). V lost 0 bases to trimming and J lost 5 bases, with 10 bases between them. There are 14 residues in the CDR3. Germline V lookup: CDR1 LGHNA, CDR2 YNFKEQ. This CDR3 is CASSQETGWYGYTF. The CDR3 DNA reads as TGTGCCAGCAGCCAAGAAACAGGGTGGTATGGCTACACCTTC.

The chain joins TRBV28 to TRBJ2-7, with a tentative D call TRBD1 (5 bases). The germline V gene encodes CDR1 MDHEN and CDR2 SYDVKM. V was shortened by 7 bases and J by 0 bases, with 13 bases between the two germline ends. The CDR3 contains 14 residues. The CDR3 coding sequence is TGTGCCAGCACCTTAAGGGGCGACTCCTACGAGCAGTACTTC. This codes for CASTLRGDSYEQYF.

This clone was recorded a few times. V is TRBV14 and J is TRBJ2-1, with D uncertain. The germline V gene encodes CDR1 SGHDN and CDR2 FVKESK. Deletions cut 3 bases from V and 2 bases from J, with 14 bases between. The CDR3 totals 16 residues. CDR3 DNA sequence: TGTGCCAGCAGCCATTATGGGCCTCGGCCCTACAATGAGCAGTTCTTC. It translates to CASSHYGPRPYNEQFF.

The rearrangement uses TRBV6-4 and TRBJ2-3, with 9 bases lining up with TRBD1. The CDR3 loop spans 14 amino acids. Per the germline V gene, CDR1 is MRHNA and CDR2 is SNTAGT. V trimming: 5 bases; J trimming: 2 bases; junction bases outside the gene matches: 2. CDR3 loop: CASSRTGDTDTQYF. DNA for the CDR3: TGTGCCAGCAGTCGGACAGGGGACACAGATACGCAGTATTTT.

The rearrangement uses TRBV28 and TRBJ2-1; D not certain. CDR3 length equals 18 residues. CDR1 is MDHEN, CDR2 SYDVKM, per germline. The V end was cut by 2 bases, the J end by 0 bases, with 17 bases between. For the CDR3, the DNA is TGTGCCAGCAGTTTAGGGTTTGTGGCGATCAGCTCCTACAATGAGCAGTTCTTC. Translated, it gives CASSLGFVAISSYNEQFF.

The J gene is TRBJ2-7, the V gene TRBV2, with 10 bases that match TRBD1. Per the germline V gene, CDR1 is SNHLY and CDR2 is FYNNEI. The V and J ends lost 7 bases and 2 bases, in that order; junction bases with no gene match: 8. CDR3 length equals 15 residues. The DNA for the CDR3 is TGTGCCAGCACCGGGGGACAGGGGAACACCTACGAGCAGTACTTC. Its protein is CASTGGQGNTYEQYF.

This chain connects TRBV15 to TRBJ2-2; no reliable D call. Trimming removed 2 bases from V and 5 bases from J, with 12 bases in between. The CDR3 extends over 15 amino acids. Germline CDR1 reads LNHNV; CDR2 reads YYDKDF (reference sequence). Here the CDR3 reads CATSRRYQETGELFF. Written as DNA, the CDR3 is TGTGCCACCAGCAGAAGGTATCAGGAGACCGGGGAGCTGTTTTTT.